Listed here are 25 T cell receptor beta chains from one sample, sequenced in a study of T cell repertoires in cytomegalovirus infection. MiXCR, run by TCRdb on the reads, gives a single entry per CDR3 protein. The table has approximately 110,000 distinct CDR3 sequences, about 30% seen once. No cognate antigen is known for these TCRs. This specimen was CD8+ T cells from cultured PBMCs, taken from culture after CMV antigen stimulation. These receptors originate from a human donor in good health (CMV status not recorded). Some clones in this sample may be carry-over from other donors' samples.

This clonotype was counted ten times or more. The chain employs TRBV7-2 and TRBJ1-5, with D uncertain. The germline gives CDR1 SGHTA, CDR2 FQGNSA. Trimming pared 4 bases from V and 0 bases from J, leaving 13 bases between. The CDR3 extends over 16 amino acids. The CDR3 spells CASSSLGVYSNQPQHF. Here the CDR3 DNA reads TGTGCCAGCAGCTCCCTTGGAGTTTATAGCAATCAGCCCCAGCATTTT.

The chain combines TRBV9 with TRBJ2-3; D is perhaps TRBD2 (8 bases). Trimming took off 2 bases at V and 1 base at J, with 14 bases between the two ends. The CDR3 is 16 residues long. Germline V gene sequence: CDR1 SGDLS, CDR2 YYNGEE. Here the CDR3 DNA reads TGTGCCAGCAGCGTCGGGGGGGGGACAGGCACAGATACGCAGTATTTT. Translation: CASSVGGGTGTDTQYF.

Ten or more counts support this clonotype. The chain joins TRBV7-2 to TRBJ2-5, with 8 bases lining up with TRBD2. The CDR3 loop spans 16 amino acids. Losses at the gene ends were 1 base for V and 4 bases for J; bases not matched to a gene: 8. Germline CDR1 reads SGHTA; CDR2 reads FQGNSA. Here the CDR3 reads CASSLGRRGGGETQYF. The CDR3 DNA follows: TGTGCCAGCAGCTTAGGTCGCCGGGGGGGCGGAGAGACCCAGTACTTC.

The CDR3 nucleotides are TGTGCCAGCAGTAAGTCATACAGGGGAAACCCTTACGAGCAGTACTTC. Protein product: CASSKSYRGNPYEQYF. The rearrangement joins TRBV27 to TRBJ2-7; TRBD1 agrees at 7 bases. Germline V gene sequence: CDR1 MNHEY, CDR2 SMNVEV (reference sequence). CDR3 length: 16 amino acids. The ends lost 5 bases at V and 4 bases at J; junction bases unmatched: 14.

The V gene is TRBV27, the J gene TRBJ2-3; TRBD1 might be the D (6 bases). Trimming left V 2 bases short and J 5 bases short, with 14 bases between. The CDR3 spans 15 residues. Germline loops: CDR1 MNHEY, CDR2 SMNVEV (reference sequence). The CDR3 protein is CASSLETTGRDTQYF. CDR3 sequence (DNA): TGTGCCAGCAGTTTAGAGACCACAGGGCGAGATACGCAGTATTTT.

J is TRBJ1-1 and V is TRBV20-1, with 7 bases lining up with TRBD1. Germline CDR1 is DFQATT and CDR2 is SNEGSKA (reference sequence). V lost 4 bases, J lost 3 bases, and 11 bases stayed unmatched. The CDR3 contains 15 residues. CDR3 in amino acids: CSATNGDSLDTEAFF. The CDR3 nucleotides read TGCAGTGCTACAAATGGGGACAGTTTGGACACTGAAGCTTTCTTT.

The genes are TRBV4-1 and TRBJ2-1; D unresolved. V lost 0 bases, J lost 6 bases, and 9 bases lay in between. Germline V CDR1 and CDR2: MGHRA, YSYEKL. The CDR3 totals 14 residues. The CDR3 bases are TGCGCCAGCAGCCAAGAATCCATGGGCAATGAGCAGTTCTTC. This translates into CASSQESMGNEQFF.

This clonotype has only a few counts. The chain carries TRBV6-1 and TRBJ2-1; a weak D match, TRBD2 (6 bases). The CDR3 loop spans 16 amino acids. Trimming removed 7 bases at V and 0 bases at J, with 16 bases between. CDR1 and CDR2 from the germline V gene are MNHNS and SASEGT. CDR3 sequence (DNA): TGTGCCAGCATGAGACGGGGGAGTAGCTCCTACAATGAGCAGTTCTTC. Its protein is CASMRRGSSSYNEQFF.

V usage is TRBV29-1 and J usage is TRBJ2-6, with a tentative D call TRBD1 (7 bases). There are 15 residues in the CDR3. V lost 4 bases, J lost 3 bases, and 13 bases lay in between. Germline V gene data show CDR1 as SQVTM and CDR2 as ANQGSEA. The CDR3 loop is CSVVPGGGGANVLTF. Here the CDR3 DNA reads TGCAGCGTTGTCCCAGGGGGAGGTGGGGCCAACGTCCTGACTTTC.

The V and J genes are TRBV7-8 and TRBJ2-2; D unclear. Trimming left V 5 bases short and J 0 bases short, with 25 bases between. This CDR3 spans 20 amino acids. Germline CDR1 reads SGHVS; CDR2 reads FQNEAQ. In DNA form, the CDR3 reads TGTGCCAGCAGCCGCGCTTTCCTTCCGCCCTCAACTACGAACACCGGGGAGCTGTTTTTT. Translating gives CASSRAFLPPSTTNTGELFF. Full variable domain (rest looked up from reference TRBV7-8 and TRBJ2-2): GAGVSQSPRYKVAKRGQDVALRCDPISGHVSLFWYQQALGQGPEFLTYFQNEAQLDKSGLPSDRFFAERPEGSVSTLKIQRTQQEDSAVYLCASSRAFLPPSTTNTGELFFGEGSRLTVL.

This clonotype counts as medium-sized. The chain links TRBV6-1 to TRBJ2-1; D uncertain. V was cut by 6 bases and J by 4 bases, with 13 bases left in between. This CDR3 is built from 14 residues. Germline V gene lookup returns CDR1 MNHNS and CDR2 SASEGT. This CDR3 is CASRSRLRYNEQFF. CDR3 nucleotide sequence: TGTGCCAGCAGGTCCCGTCTCCGGTACAATGAGCAGTTCTTC.

The rearrangement uses TRBV20-1 and TRBJ2-3; TRBD2 matches 13 bases. Trimming at V came to 3 bases and at J to 0 bases, leaving 6 bases not matched to a gene. The CDR3 has 17 residues. Germline-derived CDR1 and CDR2 are DFQATT and SNEGSKA (reference sequence). The DNA for the CDR3 is TGCAGTGCTAGCGGAATACTAGCGGGGGGGAGCACAGATACGCAGTATTTT. Its translation is CSASGILAGGSTDTQYF.

This sequence joins TRBV6-1 and TRBJ2-3, with D perhaps matching TRBD2 (6 bases). The germline V gene encodes CDR1 MNHNS and CDR2 SASEGT. This CDR3 region has 17 residues. V lost 2 bases, J lost 4 bases, and 19 bases lay in between. In DNA form, the CDR3 reads TGTGCCAGCAGTGAAAAGGCGGGACTCCTCCCCCCAGATACGCAGTATTTT. This sequence encodes CASSEKAGLLPPDTQYF.

This clonotype has only a few counts. J is TRBJ1-6 and V is TRBV7-9, with 9 nucleotides matching TRBD1. Germline values: CDR1 SEHNR, CDR2 FQNEAQ (reference sequence). Trimming took 5 bases from V and 5 from J; bases not matched to a gene: 4. The CDR3 is 15 residues long. CDR3 sequence reads: CASSGWTGDNSPLHF. The CDR3 DNA sequence: TGTGCCAGCAGCGGATGGACAGGGGATAATTCACCCCTCCACTTT.

Ten or more counts support this clonotype. The chain links TRBV7-2 to TRBJ2-1; 11 nucleotides agree with TRBD2. Germline V gene lookup returns CDR1 SGHTA and CDR2 FQGNSA. The V segment lost 5 bases and the J segment 4 bases; nucleotides outside the gene matches: 4. The CDR3 has 15 amino acids. CDR3 DNA: TGTGCCAGCAGCATACTAGCGGGGGTATACAATGAGCAGTTCTTC. This gives the protein CASSILAGVYNEQFF.

The V gene is TRBV7-7, the J gene TRBJ2-7, with D possibly matching TRBD1 (5 bases). The CDR3 totals 12 residues. Germline V gene sequence: CDR1 SSHAT, CDR2 FNYEAQ (reference sequence). V lost 0 bases and J lost 7, with 7 bases in between. The CDR3 coding sequence is TGTGCCAGCAGCTTAGCAGGGGAAGAGCAGTACTTC. Translation: CASSLAGEEQYF. Filled out from reference TRBV7-7 and TRBJ2-7, the complete variable domain reads GAGVSQSPRYKVTKRGQDVTLRCDPISSHATLYWYQQALGQGPEFLTYFNYEAQPDKSGLPSDRFSAERPEGSISTLTIQRTEQRDSAMYRCASSLAGEEQYFGPGTRLTVT.

The CDR3 is CASILTGVSDTQYF. In nucleotides, the CDR3 is TGTGCCAGCATTTTGACAGGGGTTTCAGATACGCAGTATTTT. This chain uses TRBV6-1 with TRBJ2-3, with TRBD1 matching 8 bases. Germline loops: CDR1 MNHNS, CDR2 SASEGT. The CDR3 is 14 residues long. The ends lost 7 bases at V and 4 bases at J; junction bases unmatched: 7.

V is TRBV7-9 and J is TRBJ2-3; a possible D gene is TRBD2 (5 bases). The CDR3 covers 19 residues. Trimming removed 5 bases at V and 2 bases at J, with 26 bases between. Germline V gene sequence: CDR1 SEHNR, CDR2 FQNEAQ (reference sequence). This CDR3 reads CASSPVRTSHRYYTDTQYF. As DNA, the CDR3 is TGTGCCAGCAGCCCCGTCCGGACTTCCCACAGATACTACACAGATACGCAGTATTTT.

The chain employs TRBV7-2 and TRBJ2-7, with TRBD1 identical over 11 bases. Germline lookup yields CDR1 SGHTA and CDR2 FQGNSA. With 3 bases clipped from V and 1 base from J, the junction kept 5 bases outside the gene matches. The CDR3 has 16 residues. This CDR3 reads CASSFRTGGLSYEQYF. The CDR3 bases are TGTGCCAGCAGCTTCCGGACAGGGGGCCTATCCTACGAGCAGTACTTC. The full variable domain, in which reference TRBV7-2 and TRBJ2-7 provide the parts outside the CDR3, is GAGVSQSPSNKVTEKGKDVELRCDPISGHTALYWYRQSLGQGLEFLIYFQGNSAPDKSGLPSDRFSAERTGGSVSTLTIQRTQQEDSAVYLCASSFRTGGLSYEQYFGPGTRLTVT.

This chain links TRBV4-1 with TRBJ1-4; D uncertain. V was cut by 4 bases and J by 2 bases, with 11 bases left in between. CDR3 size: 15 residues. Germline loops: CDR1 MGHRA, CDR2 YSYEKL. The CDR3 protein is CASSPVTGTNEKLFF. Written as DNA, the CDR3 is TGCGCCAGCAGCCCCGTCACGGGGACTAATGAAAAACTGTTTTTT.

There are a few counts of this clonotype. This sequence joins TRBV6-1 and TRBJ2-5; D unresolved. This CDR3 is built from 13 residues. Trimming took off 2 bases at V and 3 bases at J, with 7 bases between the two ends. The germline V gene has CDR1 MNHNS and CDR2 SASEGT. Here the CDR3 reads CASSEWSEETQYF. CDR3 nucleotide sequence: TGTGCCAGCAGTGAATGGTCGGAAGAGACCCAGTACTTC.

This clonotype occurred a few times. CDR3 protein: CASSPPGGRGTGELFF. CDR3 sequence (DNA): TGTGCCAGTAGTCCCCCCGGGGGGAGGGGCACCGGGGAGCTGTTTTTT. The chain is built from TRBV19 and TRBJ2-2, with 7 bases identical to TRBD2. Germline CDR1 reads LNHDA; CDR2 reads SQIVND (reference sequence). CDR3 size: 16 residues. Trimming cost V 5 bases and J 4 bases; bases outside gene matches: 10.

The chain recombines TRBV11-2 with TRBJ1-6; D call uncertain. Trimming took 8 bases from V and 6 from J, leaving 11 bases between them. In germline, CDR1 is SGHAT, CDR2 FQNNGV. CDR3 length: 13 amino acids. CDR3 nucleotides: TGTGCCAGCGGCGACGTACCTAATTCACCCCTCCACTTT. Its protein is CASGDVPNSPLHF.

This clonotype was seen a few times. The rearrangement joins TRBV10-3 to TRBJ2-1; 10 nucleotides line up with TRBD2. There are 15 residues in the CDR3. CDR1 is ENHRY, CDR2 SYGVKD, per germline. V lost 0 bases to trimming and J lost 7 bases; unmatched junction nucleotides: 3. CDR3 sequence: CAISESSGRPNEQFF. Written as DNA, the CDR3 is TGTGCCATCAGTGAGTCTAGCGGGAGGCCGAATGAGCAGTTCTTC.

The V and J genes are TRBV25-1 and TRBJ2-7, with D uncertain. The CDR3 runs 11 residues. CDR1 is MGHDK, CDR2 SYGVNS, per germline. The germline V and J ends were trimmed by 3 bases and 7 bases, with 7 bases remaining between them. Here the CDR3 reads CASSDGWEQYF. Written as DNA, the CDR3 is TGTGCCAGCAGTGACGGGTGGGAGCAGTACTTC.